The next 25 T cell receptor beta chains were all read from a single sample in a study of cytomegalovirus exposure and HLA in healthy donors. PCR was performed using 60 Vbeta and 13 Jbeta primers. Data came from immunoSEQ multiplex PCR; TCRdb stores just in-frame clones and leaves some out. This sample has 45,000 to 65,000 clones, with 70% to 85% found just once. Sequenced sample: PBMCs. These receptors were obtained from a woman in her 50s in good health and CMV-seropositive.

The chain links TRBV2 to TRBJ1-2, with TRBD1 identical over 7 bases. Germline CDR1 is SNHLY and CDR2 is FYNNEI. V dropped 4 bases and J dropped 7; count of bases not matched to a gene: 3. This CDR3 comprises 12 residues. The CDR3 sequence: CASSAGGPGYTF. CDR3 nucleotides: TGTGCCAGCAGTGCAGGGGGTCCTGGCTACACCTTC.

The chain carries TRBV5-4 and TRBJ1-2; 10 positions agree with TRBD1. The trim removed 1 base at V and 2 bases at J, leaving 2 bases unmatched. Germline CDR1 is SGHNT and CDR2 is YYREEE (reference sequence). CDR3 length: 15 amino acids. The CDR3 protein is CASSLRGQGNYGYTF. The CDR3 nucleotides are TGTGCCAGCAGCTTGAGGGGACAGGGGAACTATGGCTACACCTTC.

This sequence joins TRBV19 and TRBJ2-1; D is unresolved. This CDR3 region has 13 residues. Trimming took 3 bases from V and 6 from J, leaving 9 bases between them. CDR1 and CDR2 from the germline V gene are LNHDA and SQIVND (reference sequence). The CDR3 nucleotides read TGTGCCAGTAGTATCTCGCGGTTCAATGAGCAGTTCTTC. Amino acid sequence: CASSISRFNEQFF. The complete variable domain, with remaining parts taken from reference TRBV19 and TRBJ2-1, reads DGGITQSPKYLFRKEGQNVTLSCEQNLNHDAMYWYRQDPGQGLRLIYYSQIVNDFQKGDIAEGYSVSREKKESFPLTVTSAQKNPTAFYLCASSISRFNEQFFGPGTRLTVL.

The rearrangement uses TRBV21-1 and TRBJ2-5; the table names TRBD2, a call not compared with the DNA. TRBV21-1 is assigned pseudogene status. This CDR3 is 18 amino acids long. In DNA form, the CDR3 reads TGTGCCAGCAGCAAAGACGGGACTAGCGGGGCTCACCAAGAGACCCAGTACTTC. Protein: CASSKDGTSGAHQETQYF.

The chain combines TRBV9 with TRBJ1-1, with D perhaps matching TRBD1 (6 bases). Trimming left V 3 bases short and J 0 bases short, with 15 bases between. The CDR3 covers 16 residues. From germline, CDR1 is SGDLS and CDR2 YYNGEE. The chain's CDR3 is CASSGRQTGMNTEAFF. CDR3 sequence (DNA): TGTGCCAGCAGCGGGCGACAAACAGGGATGAACACTGAAGCTTTCTTT.

The V and J genes are TRBV11-2 and TRBJ2-5; 10 bases are shared with TRBD2. The V gene's germline CDR1 is SGHAT and CDR2 FQNNGV. J gave up 2 bases and V 1 base, and 4 bases lay outside the gene matches. The CDR3 spans 16 residues. This CDR3 reads CASSLGGSGRQETQYF. CDR3 in DNA: TGTGCCAGCAGCTTAGGGGGTAGCGGGAGGCAAGAGACCCAGTACTTC.

The chain has TRBV9 and TRBJ2-2, with 7 bases that match TRBD2. The trim removed 7 bases at V and 1 base at J, leaving 4 bases unmatched. CDR3 length equals 14 residues. Germline V gives CDR1 SGDLS, CDR2 YYNGEE. The chain's CDR3 is CASSRGGNTGELFF. CDR3 DNA: TGTGCCAGCTCCCGCGGGGGGAACACCGGGGAGCTGTTTTTT.

Only a few counts were recorded for this clone. The chain carries TRBV29-1 and TRBJ1-2; a weak D match, TRBD1 (6 bases). The V gene lost 7 bases and the J gene lost 10 bases, with 16 bases spanning the gap. Germline-derived CDR1 and CDR2 are SQVTM and ANQGSEA. This CDR3 is built from 11 residues. The DNA for the CDR3 is TGCAGCGGTCAGACAGGCGTTTCCTACACCTTC. This codes for CSGQTGVSYTF.

This chain links TRBV19 with TRBJ2-1, with 7 bases identical to TRBD2. The germline CDR1 and CDR2 sequences are LNHDA and SQIVND (reference sequence). CDR3 length equals 14 residues. The V and J ends lost 6 bases and 8 bases, in that order; junction bases with no gene match: 10. CDR3: CASRGEGGPDEQFF. CDR3 bases: TGTGCCAGTAGGGGGGAGGGAGGGCCCGATGAGCAGTTCTTC.

The V call is TRBV11-2, the J call TRBJ1-2, with D possibly TRBD1 on 6 matching bases. Trimming removed 3 bases from V and 8 bases from J, with 10 bases in between. Germline CDR1 and CDR2: SGHAT and FQNNGV. The CDR3 is 12 amino acids. This chain's CDR3 is CASSFGQKGYTF. The CDR3 DNA sequence: TGTGCCAGCAGCTTCGGACAGAAAGGCTACACCTTC. The full variable domain, with the rest looked up from reference TRBV11-2 and TRBJ1-2, is EAGVAQSPRYKIIEKRQSVAFWCNPISGHATLYWYQQILGQGPKLLIQFQNNGVVDDSQLPKDRFSAERLKGVDSTLKIQPAKLEDSAVYLCASSFGQKGYTFGSGTRLTVV.

V usage is TRBV11-2 and J usage is TRBJ2-1; possibly TRBD2 for D (6 bases). The V end lost 5 bases, the J end lost 1 base, and 12 bases lay between the germline ends. The CDR3 is 15 residues long. Germline values: CDR1 SGHAT, CDR2 FQNNGV. The CDR3 DNA sequence: TGTGCCAGCAGCAAGAGCGGGCTTTCCTACAATGAGCAGTTCTTC. Translating gives CASSKSGLSYNEQFF.

The genes are TRBV7-2 and TRBJ1-1; the D is unclear. Deletions cut 1 base from V and 4 bases from J, with 10 bases between. In germline, CDR1 is SGHTA, CDR2 FQGNSA. The CDR3 sequence is 14 residues long. CDR3 nucleotide sequence: TGTGCCAGCAGCTTAGTGGGTCGGAGCACTGAAGCTTTCTTT. This gives the protein CASSLVGRSTEAFF.

The chain carries TRBV19 and TRBJ2-3, with D maybe TRBD2 (7 bases). Germline loops: CDR1 LNHDA, CDR2 SQIVND (reference sequence). CDR3 length: 14 residues. Trimming removed 2 bases at V and 5 bases at J, with 11 bases between. The CDR3 sequence: CASSIRGGIDTQYF. The CDR3 nucleotides read TGTGCCAGTAGTATAAGGGGGGGGATAGATACGCAGTATTTT. Full variable domain (rest looked up from reference TRBV19 and TRBJ2-3): DGGITQSPKYLFRKEGQNVTLSCEQNLNHDAMYWYRQDPGQGLRLIYYSQIVNDFQKGDIAEGYSVSREKKESFPLTVTSAQKNPTAFYLCASSIRGGIDTQYFGPGTRLTVL.

The chain uses TRBV4-2 and TRBJ2-7, with 8 bases matching TRBD2. Germline CDR1 and CDR2: LGHNA and YNFKEQ. The trim removed 3 bases at V and 0 bases at J, leaving 13 bases unmatched. This CDR3 comprises 18 residues. CDR3 loop: CASSQTSATSESSYEQYF. The CDR3 bases are TGTGCCAGCAGCCAGACGTCGGCGACTAGCGAGAGCTCCTACGAGCAGTACTTC.

J is TRBJ1-2 and V is TRBV15, with 8 bases aligning to TRBD1. J lost 2 bases, V lost 1 base, and 6 bases had no gene match. Germline V gives CDR1 LNHNV, CDR2 YYDKDF (reference sequence). The CDR3 contains 16 residues. The CDR3 DNA reads as TGTGCCACCAGCAGAGCCCCAGGACAGGGCAACTATGGCTACACCTTC. Translation gives CATSRAPGQGNYGYTF.

The chain couples TRBV5-1 to TRBJ1-1, with 7 bases fitting TRBD1. CDR3 length: 13 amino acids. J was trimmed by 6 bases and V by 6 bases; bases with no gene match: 8. Germline V gene data show CDR1 as SGHRS and CDR2 as YFSETQ. The CDR3 region is CASKTQGVSEAFF. As DNA, the CDR3 is TGCGCCAGCAAAACCCAGGGGGTGTCTGAAGCTTTCTTT.

The chain links TRBV9 to TRBJ1-2, with TRBD1 matching over 8 bases. There are 15 residues in the CDR3. Germline V CDR1 and CDR2: SGDLS, YYNGEE. The ends lost 4 bases at V and 5 bases at J; junction bases unmatched: 10. The CDR3 DNA reads TGTGCCAGCAGCCTCCCCGCAGGGGGCGGTTATGGCTACACCTTC. Residues: CASSLPAGGGYGYTF.

V and J are TRBV5-6 and TRBJ1-2; TRBD1 might be the D (5 bases). The CDR3 totals 15 residues. From germline, CDR1 is SGHDT and CDR2 YYEEEE. V was cut by 4 bases and J by 0 bases, with 13 bases left in between. DNA of the CDR3: TGTGCCAGCAGCGTCCGGGACTTACCTAACTATGGCTACACCTTC. Protein: CASSVRDLPNYGYTF.

As DNA, the CDR3 is TGCGCCAGCAGCCAAGACCCCTGGGGGGACCCCACAGATACGCAGTATTTT. Translation gives CASSQDPWGDPTDTQYF. J is TRBJ2-3 and V is TRBV4-3, with D tentatively TRBD2 (6 bases). V was clipped by 0 bases and J by 2 bases, with 15 bases between them. The CDR3 is 17 residues long. CDR1 and CDR2 (germline): LGHNA, YSLEER.

This sequence joins TRBV11-2 and TRBJ2-1; a possible D gene is TRBD1 (6 bases). There are 13 residues in the CDR3. Germline lookup yields CDR1 SGHAT and CDR2 FQNNGV. The germline V and J ends were trimmed by 1 base and 15 bases, with 16 bases remaining between them. The CDR3 bases are TGTGCCAGCAGCTTAGGCAGGGGCGGCTTGTCGTTCTTC. This encodes CASSLGRGGLSFF.

The chain combines TRBV6-4 with TRBJ2-3; 8 nucleotides match TRBD2. Germline V gene data show CDR1 as MRHNA and CDR2 as SNTAGT. The J segment lost 2 bases and the V segment lost 0 bases, leaving 7 bases of the junction unmatched. This CDR3 contains 17 residues. CDR3 nucleotides: TGTGCCAGCAGTGACTCCTCGGGACTAGATTACACAGATACGCAGTATTTT. Its translation: CASSDSSGLDYTDTQYF.

The chain couples TRBV18 to TRBJ2-5, with 9 bases matching TRBD2. CDR1 and CDR2 from the germline V gene are KGHSH and LQKENI. V trimming: 0 bases; J trimming: 1 base; junction bases outside the gene matches: 6. The length of the CDR3 is 17 residues. The CDR3 DNA follows: TGTGCCAGCTCACCACCTGGCGTTAGCGGGGGCCAAGAGACCCAGTACTTC. Translation gives CASSPPGVSGGQETQYF.

J is TRBJ1-1 and V is TRBV5-1, with 7 bases identical to TRBD1. CDR3 length: 15 residues. Trimming took 5 bases from V and 5 from J; bases not matched to a gene: 12. Germline loops: CDR1 SGHRS, CDR2 YFSETQ. CDR3: CASRLNPTGVTEAFF. Written as DNA, the CDR3 is TGCGCCAGCAGACTAAACCCTACAGGGGTGACTGAAGCTTTCTTT.

The chain recombines TRBV27 with TRBJ2-7; 11 bases fit TRBD2. V lost 5 bases and J lost 0; bases outside the gene matches: 3. Germline-derived CDR1 and CDR2 are MNHEY and SMNVEV (reference sequence). This CDR3 is 15 amino acids long. This CDR3 is CASSTSGGPSYEQYF. CDR3 DNA: TGTGCCAGCAGTACTAGCGGGGGCCCCTCCTACGAGCAGTACTTC.

The V call is TRBV7-2, the J call TRBJ2-5; 10 bases map to TRBD2. The V and J ends lost 1 base and 11 bases, in that order; junction bases with no gene match: 10. Germline values: CDR1 SGHTA, CDR2 FQGNSA. The CDR3 has 15 residues. The CDR3 sequence is CASSLEASGSREQYF. Written as DNA, the CDR3 is TGTGCCAGCAGCTTAGAGGCTAGCGGGAGTCGGGAGCAGTACTTC.